These 7 T cell receptor beta chains were sequenced from one sample in a study of breast tumors, draining lymph nodes, adjacent tissues. The lymph nodes were axillary draining lymph nodes from breast cancer patients. MiXCR was run by TCRdb on the multiplex PCR reads, yielding one entry per CDR3 protein. The table includes about 200,000 distinct CDR3 sequences, about 34% detected once. The sequencing sample was made of axillary lymph node tissue. These receptors were taken from a female donor with breast cancer. Some clones in this sample may be carry-over from other donors' samples.

Many counts were recorded for this clonotype. The V call is TRBV4-1, the J call TRBJ1-4; 7 bases agree with TRBD1. The CDR3 contains 18 residues. V was clipped by 0 bases and J by 0 bases; unmatched bases: 7. Germline CDR1 is MGHRA and CDR2 is YSYEKL. In DNA form, the CDR3 reads TGCGCCAGCAGCCAAGATCAAGCAGGGGGGTCAACTAATGAAAAACTGTTTTTT. This gives the protein CASSQDQAGGSTNEKLFF.

The V and J genes are TRBV20-1 and TRBJ1-5; 7 bases are a match to TRBD1. The length of the CDR3 is 16 residues. Looked up from germline, CDR1 is DFQATT and CDR2 is SNEGSKA (reference sequence). CDR3 DNA: TGCAGCGGTCGACAGGGCGGGGGTGTAAGCAATCAGCCCCAGCATTTT. Protein: CSGRQGGGVSNQPQHF.

The rearrangement joins TRBV7-9 to TRBJ1-1; D call uncertain. Deletions cut 2 bases from V and 8 bases from J, with 9 bases between. Germline assignment: CDR1 SEHNR and CDR2 FQNEAQ (reference sequence). This CDR3 has 12 amino acids. The CDR3 loop is CASSLLRVEAFF. Written as DNA, the CDR3 is TGTGCCAGCAGCTTACTCCGGGTGGAAGCTTTCTTT.

The rearrangement links TRBV15 to TRBJ2-3; TRBD2 matches 11 bases. The CDR3 contains 13 residues. J gave up 6 bases and V 11 bases, and 7 bases lay outside the gene matches. The germline gives CDR1 LNHNV, CDR2 YYDKDF (reference sequence). CDR3 nucleotides: TGTGCCCCCGGACTAGCGGGTGCGGATACGCAGTATTTT. It codes for CAPGLAGADTQYF.

Ten or more counts support this clonotype. The chain uses TRBV7-9 and TRBJ2-7; D might be TRBD1 or TRBD2, each matching 5 bases. From germline, CDR1 is SEHNR and CDR2 FQNEAQ (reference sequence). V was clipped by 5 bases and J by 1 base, with 12 bases between them. The CDR3 covers 14 residues. The CDR3, as DNA: TGTGCCAGCAGCCGGGACGAACTTTCCTACGAGCAGTACTTC. Residues: CASSRDELSYEQYF.

This clonotype has ten or more counts. V and J are TRBV4-2 and TRBJ2-7; D is perhaps TRBD2 (6 bases). CDR3 length: 14 amino acids. In germline, CDR1 is LGHNA, CDR2 YNFKEQ. Between the trimmed V and J ends, which lost 3 bases and 3 bases, there was a span of 12 bases. The CDR3: CASSHGLSIYEQYF. CDR3 DNA: TGTGCCAGCAGCCATGGACTATCAATCTACGAGCAGTACTTC.

A word on this clonotype: Given a much more abundant clone one base away, this may be a read error. The chain recombines TRBV11-2 with TRBJ2-7; 7 nucleotides line up with TRBD2. Germline CDR1 is SGHAT and CDR2 is FQNNGV. The CDR3 has 13 residues. The CDR3 region has the DNA TGTGCCAGCAGCATGAGCGGGGCCTACGAGCAGCACTTC. Amino acids: CASSMSGAYEQHF.